Each of the 30 T cell receptor beta chains below was sequenced from the same sample in a study of blood T cell repertoires in COVID-19. Profiled with immunoSEQ multiplex PCR; TCRdb holds only in-frame clones, not every one. The sample contains roughly 430,000 clones, more than 70% of which appear only once. The material sequenced was PBMCs or T cells enriched from blood (not recorded which). The receptors originated from a woman aged 18-29 years who had been exposed to COVID-19.

This chain joins TRBV5-1 and TRBJ1-3, with D possibly TRBD1 on 6 matching bases. The germline gives CDR1 SGHRS, CDR2 YFSETQ. Between the trimmed V and J ends, which lost 2 bases and 2 bases, there was a span of 8 bases. The CDR3 runs 14 residues. The CDR3 DNA reads as TGCGCCAGCAGCTTTTCAGGGGCTGGAAACACCATATATTTT. This encodes CASSFSGAGNTIYF.

The V call is TRBV12-3 or TRBV12-4, the J call TRBJ1-3; no clear D. This CDR3 region has 12 residues. V was clipped by 3 bases and J by 7 bases, with 7 bases between them. CDR3 sequence (DNA): TGTGCCAGCAGTTTTTCAGTGAACACCATATATTTT. This encodes CASSFSVNTIYF.

The J gene is TRBJ2-5, the V gene TRBV27, with a possible D match to TRBD2 (7 bases). CDR1 is MNHEY and CDR2 is SMNVEV in the germline V gene (reference sequence). The germline V and J ends were trimmed by 4 bases and 4 bases, with 16 bases remaining between them. The CDR3 runs to 15 residues. The CDR3 DNA sequence: TGTGCCAGCAGTTCCGGGGGGCCCATCATAGAGACCCAGTACTTC. Residues: CASSSGGPIIETQYF.

J is TRBJ1-1 and V is TRBV9, with TRBD1 as a possible D gene (5 bases). The germline gives CDR1 SGDLS, CDR2 YYNGEE. V lost 0 bases and J lost 0, with 9 bases in between. The CDR3 totals 15 residues. The CDR3 DNA is TGTGCCAGCAGCGTAGAGGGGCACCTGAACACTGAAGCTTTCTTT. Translated, it gives CASSVEGHLNTEAFF.

The rearrangement uses TRBV19 and TRBJ2-7; 8 bases map to TRBD1. The CDR3 is 17 amino acids. CDR1 is LNHDA and CDR2 is SQIVND in the germline V gene (reference sequence). Trimming cost V 3 bases and J 4 bases; bases outside gene matches: 14. In DNA form, the CDR3 reads TGTGCCAGTAGTATCCAGGGGGCAGGCGTCAACTCGTACGAGCAGTACTTC. It yields the protein CASSIQGAGVNSYEQYF.

V usage is TRBV6-5 and J usage is TRBJ2-1; possibly TRBD2 for D (7 bases). CDR1 is MNHEY and CDR2 is SVGAGI in the germline V gene. Trimming pared 2 bases from V and 8 bases from J, leaving 16 bases between. The CDR3 has 15 amino acids. The CDR3 DNA sequence: TGTGCCAGCAGTTACAGTGGGGGGGCCGTTGATGAGCAGTTCTTC. It specifies CASSYSGGAVDEQFF.

This rearrangement joins TRBV19 to TRBJ2-3; D is perhaps TRBD2 (5 bases). This CDR3 comprises 19 residues. Germline V gene data show CDR1 as LNHDA and CDR2 as SQIVND (reference sequence). The germline V and J ends were trimmed by 4 bases and 5 bases, with 28 bases remaining between them. For the CDR3, the DNA is TGTGCCAGTAGTAATACCCCGAATGAACTAGTTCTACAGTTAGATACGCAGTATTTT. It specifies CASSNTPNELVLQLDTQYF.

The chain couples TRBV9 to TRBJ2-2; a possible D gene is TRBD1 (6 bases). The germline gives CDR1 SGDLS, CDR2 YYNGEE. Trimming removed 4 bases at V and 6 bases at J, with 16 bases between. CDR3 length equals 15 residues. The CDR3 bases are TGTGCCAGCAGCCCAAAAGGGGGAATAGCCGGGGAGCTGTTTTTT. This sequence encodes CASSPKGGIAGELFF.

This clone was seen once. The rearrangement links TRBV15 to TRBJ2-5; D remains ambiguous. CDR1 is LNHNV and CDR2 is YYDKDF in the germline V gene (reference sequence). Trimming stripped 0 bases from V and 2 bases from J, with 4 bases between. The CDR3 is made up of 13 amino acids. The CDR3 loop reads CATSRDLQETQYF. As DNA, the CDR3 is TGTGCCACCAGCAGAGATCTTCAAGAGACCCAGTACTTC.

Only one count was recorded for this clone. The chain joins TRBV5-4 to TRBJ2-7; 10 bases align to TRBD1. With 2 bases clipped from V and 4 bases from J, the junction kept 9 bases outside the gene matches. Germline V CDR1 and CDR2: SGHNT, YYREEE (reference sequence). This CDR3 has 16 residues. CDR3 nucleotide sequence: TGTGCCAGCAGCTTAATACCGGGACAGGGGTATTACGAGCAGTACTTC. Protein: CASSLIPGQGYYEQYF.

The V call is TRBV28, the J call TRBJ1-6, with D uncertain. V shed 5 bases and J shed 2 bases, with 10 bases lying between them. This CDR3 contains 15 residues. Germline loops: CDR1 MDHEN, CDR2 SYDVKM. In DNA, the CDR3 is TGTGCCAGCAGTCCCAGGCCCGCCTATAATTCACCCCTCCACTTT. Its translation is CASSPRPAYNSPLHF.

This clone was detected once. The chain carries TRBV27 and TRBJ2-7; TRBD1 agrees at 7 bases. CDR3 size: 17 residues. The V and J ends lost 5 bases and 0 bases, in that order; junction bases with no gene match: 13. Germline V gene data show CDR1 as MNHEY and CDR2 as SMNVEV (reference sequence). CDR3 in amino acids: CASSPIQQGLDSYEQYF. CDR3 in DNA: TGTGCCAGCAGTCCAATACAACAGGGGTTGGACTCCTACGAGCAGTACTTC.

CDR3 DNA: TGTGCCAGCAGCTTGGAAGGGGGAGAGACCCAGTACTTC. Its protein product is CASSLEGGETQYF. The V and J genes are TRBV5-4 and TRBJ2-5; D may be TRBD1 (6 bases). This CDR3 region has 13 residues. Trimming cost V 0 bases and J 4 bases, with 7 bases left between them. The germline V gene has CDR1 SGHNT and CDR2 YYREEE (reference sequence). Using reference TRBV5-4 and TRBJ2-5 for the parts outside the CDR3, the full variable domain is ETGVTQSPTHLIKTRGQQVTLRCSSQSGHNTVSWYQQALGQGPQFIFQYYREEENGRGNFPPRFSGLQFPNYSSELNVNALELDDSALYLCASSLEGGETQYFGPGTRLLVL.

V gene TRBV19 combines with J gene TRBJ1-2, with D perhaps TRBD1 (5 bases). Germline V CDR1 and CDR2: LNHDA, SQIVND (reference sequence). CDR3 length equals 17 residues. V shed 4 bases and J shed 4 bases, with 22 bases lying between them. The CDR3: CASSSTTSAGNSYGYTF. CDR3 sequence (DNA): TGTGCCAGTAGTAGTACCACATCCGCAGGGAACTCCTATGGCTACACCTTC.

This rearrangement joins TRBV10-3 to TRBJ1-3, with D unclear. The CDR3 length is 16 residues. Trimming stripped 7 bases from V and 0 bases from J, with 16 bases between. Germline V gives CDR1 ENHRY, CDR2 SYGVKD. In nucleotides, the CDR3 is TGTGCCATCATGAGTACCGAAGTTATCTCTGGAAACACCATATATTTT. Protein: CAIMSTEVISGNTIYF.

The V and J genes are TRBV3-1 (or the pseudogene TRBV3-2) and TRBJ2-2; 11 positions agree with TRBD2. The CDR3 has 15 amino acids. V shed 4 bases and J 6 bases; nucleotides not matched to a gene: 4. In germline, CDR1 is LGHDT, CDR2 YNNKEL (reference sequence). The CDR3 here is CASSPTSGSAGELFF. Written as DNA, the CDR3 is TGTGCCAGCAGCCCCACTAGCGGGAGCGCCGGGGAGCTGTTTTTT.

The chain uses TRBV6-5 and TRBJ2-7, with 9 positions matching TRBD1. With V trimmed by 4 bases and J by 3 bases, 4 bases remained unmatched. The germline gives CDR1 MNHEY, CDR2 SVGAGI. The CDR3 consists of 14 residues. The CDR3 DNA reads TGTGCCAGCAGTTTACAGGGGGCCGGCTACGAGCAGTACTTC. It specifies CASSLQGAGYEQYF.

This clone was detected only a few times. CDR3 amino acids: CASSSGTGNTGELFF. In DNA form, the CDR3 reads TGTGCCAGCAGCTCCGGGACAGGGAACACCGGGGAGCTGTTTTTT. The chain recombines TRBV11-1 with TRBJ2-2; TRBD1 aligns across 8 bases. The CDR3 totals 15 residues. J gave up 1 base and V 4 bases, and 2 bases lay outside the gene matches. Germline values: CDR1 SGHAT, CDR2 FQDESV (reference sequence).

The V call is TRBV5-1, the J call TRBJ1-2, with D possibly TRBD1 on 5 matching bases. The CDR3 length is 15 residues. Germline values: CDR1 SGHRS, CDR2 YFSETQ. The ends were cut back, 0 bases at V and 5 bases at J, with 14 bases in the middle. This chain's CDR3 is CASSLGAGRIYGYTF. In DNA, the CDR3 is TGCGCCAGCAGCTTGGGGGCAGGGAGGATTTATGGCTACACCTTC.

The chain uses TRBV3-1 (or the pseudogene TRBV3-2) and TRBJ1-1; the D is unclear. The CDR3 covers 14 residues. Germline V CDR1 and CDR2: LGHDT, YNNKEL (reference sequence). V dropped 4 bases and J dropped 1 base, with 10 bases sitting between them. The CDR3 DNA reads TGTGCCAGCAGCCCGGGATCAGGGAACACTGAAGCTTTCTTT. It codes for CASSPGSGNTEAFF.

This clone was recorded only once. The CDR3 spells CASSLQTGLGTYEQYF. The CDR3 DNA sequence: TGTGCCAGCAGTCTCCAGACCGGGTTAGGAACCTACGAGCAGTACTTC. The chain combines TRBV28 with TRBJ2-7, with D unclear. With 5 bases removed from V and 2 bases from J, the gap between germline ends came to 19 bases. The germline V gene encodes CDR1 MDHEN and CDR2 SYDVKM. CDR3 size: 16 residues.

This chain uses TRBV7-2 with TRBJ1-6, with 9 bases lining up with TRBD1. CDR3 length: 14 amino acids. The germline V gene has CDR1 SGHTA and CDR2 FQGNSA. V was pared by 3 bases and J by 8 bases, with 2 bases of the junction left unmatched. The CDR3: CASSFGQGHSPLHF. CDR3 coding DNA: TGTGCCAGCAGCTTCGGACAGGGGCATTCACCCCTCCACTTT. The complete variable domain, with remaining parts taken from reference TRBV7-2 and TRBJ1-6, reads GAGVSQSPSNKVTEKGKDVELRCDPISGHTALYWYRQSLGQGLEFLIYFQGNSAPDKSGLPSDRFSAERTGGSVSTLTIQRTQQEDSAVYLCASSFGQGHSPLHFGNGTRLTVT.

V is TRBV10-1 and J is TRBJ1-4; no firm D call. This CDR3 is built from 15 residues. Per the germline V gene, CDR1 is WNHNN and CDR2 is SYGVQD (reference sequence). The V and J ends lost 3 bases and 1 base respectively, with 9 bases between them. DNA of the CDR3: TGCGCCAGCAGTGATCGCCGGGAAACTAATGAAAAACTGTTTTTT. This translates into CASSDRRETNEKLFF.

This clone has just one count. The chain is built from TRBV21-1 and TRBJ1-5. TRBV21-1 is annotated as a pseudogene. CDR3 size: 18 residues. The CDR3 spells CASSKRYWRGLMNQPQHF. CDR3 DNA sequence: TGTGCCAGCAGCAAAAGGTACTGGAGGGGATTAATGAATCAGCCCCAGCATTTT.

The chain employs TRBV27 and TRBJ1-2; possible D gene TRBD1, 5 bases. The CDR3 is 13 residues long. Deletions cut 5 bases from V and 8 bases from J, with 15 bases between. Germline assignment: CDR1 MNHEY and CDR2 SMNVEV (reference sequence). The CDR3: CASSPYGGEGYTF. Written as DNA, the CDR3 is TGTGCCAGCAGTCCGTACGGGGGAGAGGGCTACACCTTC.

This chain connects TRBV24-1 to TRBJ2-1; 7 nucleotides match TRBD2. V was pared by 9 bases and J by 5 bases, with 9 bases of the junction left unmatched. The CDR3 sequence is 14 residues long. CDR1 and CDR2 (germline): KGHDR, SFDVKD. The DNA for the CDR3 is TGTGCCACCCGATCTGGACTAGGGGACAATGAGCAGTTCTTC. This sequence encodes CATRSGLGDNEQFF.

The V call is TRBV30, the J call TRBJ2-6; 7 bases align to TRBD1. There are 13 residues in the CDR3. Germline values: CDR1 GTSNPN, CDR2 SVGIG (reference sequence). V lost 7 bases to trimming and J lost 2 bases; unmatched junction nucleotides: 2. The CDR3 nucleotides read TGTGCCTTAGACAGGGCTGGGGCCAACGTCCTGACTTTC. This sequence encodes CALDRAGANVLTF.

The rearrangement uses TRBV28 and TRBJ2-5, with 8 bases lining up with TRBD1. CDR1 and CDR2 from the germline V gene are MDHEN and SYDVKM. This CDR3 region has 14 residues. Trimming removed 8 bases from V and 1 base from J; junction bases left unmatched: 6. The CDR3 reads CASCPQGGQETQYF. DNA for the CDR3: TGTGCCAGCTGCCCACAGGGGGGCCAAGAGACCCAGTACTTC.

The chain employs TRBV18 and TRBJ1-2; D possibly corresponds to TRBD1 (5 bases). This CDR3 is built from 16 residues. Germline lookup yields CDR1 KGHSH and CDR2 LQKENI. Trimming removed 6 bases at V and 5 bases at J, with 22 bases between. CDR3 in DNA: TGTGCCAGCTCTATCTCCCTGGCGGGACGCGAGTATGGCTACACCTTC. Residues: CASSISLAGREYGYTF.

CDR3 DNA sequence: TGTGCCAGCAGCCAAGAGACAGGAGTGGGGTTTTATGGCTACACCTTC. Translating it yields CASSQETGVGFYGYTF. The J gene is TRBJ1-2, the V gene TRBV3-1 (or the pseudogene TRBV3-2); D perhaps matches TRBD1 (6 bases). V shed 0 bases and J shed 5 bases, with 16 bases lying between them. This CDR3 is 16 amino acids long. The V gene's germline CDR1 is LGHDT and CDR2 YNNKEL (reference sequence).